This T cell receptor (beta chain) derives from a study of T cells in Graves' hyperthyroidism and ophthalmopathy. Germline CDR1 is MDHEN and CDR2 is SYDVKM. V lost 5 bases, J lost 5 bases, and 15 bases lay in between. The CDR3 is 15 residues long. It was RNA transcripts that yielded the amplified TCR beta CDR3 regions. Researchers ran a first-round RT-PCR on the TCR CDR3 using the HTBI primer set. TCRdb reprocessed the multiplex PCR reads with MiXCR, giving one entry per CDR3 protein. Of some 250,000 distinct CDR3 sequences listed, 13% to 15% were seen once; the top ten hold approximately 12%. At least ten counts were recorded for this clonotype.

The chain is built from TRBV28 and TRBJ2-2; a weak D match, TRBD2 (6 bases). Sample: blood. This TCR derives from a woman in her thirties or forties with Graves' hyperthyroidism that later progressed to Graves' ophthalmopathy. DNA of the CDR3: TGTGCCAGCAGTGTCTTGGCGGGACGGACCGGGGAGCTGTTTTTT. As protein: CASSVLAGRTGELFF.